This TCR beta chain came from a study of response to subunit inactivated influenza vaccine. There are 13 residues in the CDR3. The V gene's germline CDR1 is DFQATT and CDR2 SNEGSKA (reference sequence). V was trimmed by 2 bases and J by 1 base, leaving 8 bases between them. Broader study findings: The authors put forward the suggestion that each seasonal influenza vaccination may bring in only a limited number of new T cells.

TCRdb itself ran the RT-PCR reads through MiXCR, one entry per CDR3 protein. The sample records over 800,000 distinct CDR3 sequences, 21% being singletons. With regard to this clonotype: The antigen remains unidentified.

This TCR derives from a man in his forties or fifties who received an inactivated influenza vaccine. Sequencing was performed on PBMCs from blood, taken 4 to 6 days after vaccination. J is TRBJ2-5 and V is TRBV20-1; D may be TRBD2 (6 bases). The CDR3 protein is CSARFGGQETQYF. The DNA of the CDR3 is TGCAGTGCTAGATTCGGGGGCCAAGAGACCCAGTACTTC.